The 13 T cell receptor beta chains reported below all come from one sample, sequenced in a study of immune heterogeneity within non-small cell lung tumors. Multiplex PCR amplified TCR beta CDR3 with 32 V and 13 J primers. TCRdb reprocessed the multiplex PCR reads with MiXCR, giving one entry per CDR3 protein. The repertoire holds 14,000 to 15,000 distinct CDR3 sequences, with under 30% as singletons. Template material for each sample was around 630 ng of bulk tumor genomic DNA. Surgery yielded several widely spaced biopsies per primary tumor. Before undergoing curative surgery, patients had newly diagnosed non-small cell lung cancer that was untreated. Material: lung tumor tissue. The receptors were gathered from a man in his forties with non-small cell lung cancer.

This clonotype was seen only once. Relative to the germline gene, one junction end is altered; a read error may explain this. The genes are TRBV11-2 and TRBJ1-3, with unresolved D. CDR1 and CDR2 (germline): SGHAT, FQNNGV. This CDR3 contains 11 residues. In DNA form, the CDR3 reads TGTGCCAGCAGGTTTGGAAACAGCATATCTTTT. This codes for CASRFGNSISF.

The CDR3 nucleotides are TGTGCCAGCAGCTTGGAGATGGGCAGCTATGGCTACACCTTC. Translated, it gives CASSLEMGSYGYTF. V usage is TRBV5-5 and J usage is TRBJ1-2; D not resolved. The CDR3 covers 14 residues. Germline CDR1 and CDR2: SGHKS and YYEKEE (reference sequence). V was pared by 0 bases and J by 4 bases, with 10 bases between.

The CDR3 bases are TGCAGCGTTCGCCCCGGGACAGCCCAAGAGACCCAGTACTTC. It is translated as CSVRPGTAQETQYF. The genes are TRBV29-1 and TRBJ2-5; the match to TRBD1 covers 7 bases. The V gene's germline CDR1 is SQVTM and CDR2 ANQGSEA. V shed 5 bases and J 1 base; nucleotides not matched to a gene: 7. There are 14 residues in the CDR3.

As to this clonotype: A much larger clonotype is one base distant, so this may be a read error. This chain connects TRBV7-2 to TRBJ2-2, with D perhaps matching TRBD2 (5 bases). This CDR3 has 13 amino acids. Germline V gene sequence: CDR1 SGHTA, CDR2 FQGNSA. CDR3 sequence (DNA): TGTGCCAGCAGCCCTGAGGTGACCGGGGAGCCGTTTTTT. Amino acids: CASSPEVTGEPFF.

This clonotype was detected ten times or more. The chain employs TRBV30 and TRBJ1-2, with TRBD1 as a possible D gene (5 bases). Germline loops: CDR1 GTSNPN, CDR2 SVGIG (reference sequence). CDR3 length equals 14 residues. V was pared by 2 bases and J by 7 bases, with 17 bases between. CDR3 region: CAWSSTSSGLGYTF. The CDR3 bases are TGTGCCTGGAGTTCAACATCGTCGGGGCTTGGCTACACCTTC.

This chain links TRBV29-1 with TRBJ1-5; D is uncertain. Germline lookup yields CDR1 SQVTM and CDR2 ANQGSEA. CDR3 size: 13 residues. V lost 4 bases and J lost 2, with 9 bases in between. The CDR3 is CSVGDSGNQPQHF. Here the CDR3 DNA reads TGCAGCGTTGGGGATAGTGGCAATCAGCCCCAGCATTTT.

By proportion, this clonotype is medium-sized. The chain links TRBV19 to TRBJ2-7; 7 bases are a match to TRBD2. Germline assignment: CDR1 LNHDA and CDR2 SQIVND (reference sequence). Trimming cost V 2 bases and J 3 bases; bases outside gene matches: 7. This CDR3 has 15 amino acids. The CDR3 sequence is CASSIKGGDYYEQYF. The DNA for the CDR3 is TGTGCCAGTAGTATAAAGGGTGGGGACTACTACGAGCAGTACTTC.

Turning to this clonotype: One end of the junction varies from germline; a read error may be responsible. The genes are TRBV20-1 and TRBJ2-1, with D perhaps TRBD2 (7 bases). Germline-derived CDR1 and CDR2 are DFQATT and SNEGSKA (reference sequence). CDR3 length equals 15 residues. CDR3 DNA: TGCAGTGCTGAGGGGGGGACCGGCTCCTACAATGAGAAGTTCTTC. Translated: CSAEGGTGSYNEKFF.

This clonotype occurred a few times. CDR3 region: CAISGRLAGVETQYF. The CDR3 DNA follows: TGTGCCATCAGTGGGAGGCTAGCGGGAGTCGAGACCCAGTACTTC. The genes are TRBV10-3 and TRBJ2-5; 10 bases are a match to TRBD2. This CDR3 is 15 amino acids long. V was clipped by 4 bases and J by 5 bases; unmatched bases: 7. Per the germline V gene, CDR1 is ENHRY and CDR2 is SYGVKD.

A word on this clonotype: A much larger clone lies one base from this, so it may be a read error. The J gene is TRBJ1-6, the V gene TRBV4-1; no clear D gene. CDR1 MGHRA and CDR2 YSYEKL come from the germline V gene. CDR3 length: 14 amino acids. V lost 1 base, J lost 7 bases, and 8 bases lay in between. Here the CDR3 DNA reads TGCGCCAGCAGCCAAGTCGTAGAGAATTCACCCCTCCACTTT. Encoded protein: CASSQVVENSPLHF.

This clonotype qualifies as medium-sized. The rearrangement joins TRBV2 to TRBJ1-5; D gene ambiguous. Trimming took off 3 bases at V and 3 bases at J, with 6 bases between the two ends. The CDR3 length is 13 residues. Germline lookup yields CDR1 SNHLY and CDR2 FYNNEI. The CDR3 loop is CASSDQFNQPQHF. The CDR3 DNA reads as TGTGCCAGCAGTGACCAGTTCAATCAGCCCCAGCATTTT.

The chain combines TRBV3-1 with TRBJ2-5; D gene unclear. V lost 0 bases, J lost 7 bases, and 0 bases lay in between. The germline CDR1 and CDR2 sequences are LGHDT and YNNKEL (reference sequence). The CDR3 consists of 10 residues. The CDR3 region is CASSQETQYF. CDR3 DNA: TGTGCCAGCAGCCAAGAGACCCAGTACTTC.

This clonotype appeared a few times. The chain has TRBV4-2 and TRBJ1-4; D is unclear. The germline CDR1 and CDR2 sequences are LGHNA and YNFKEQ. CDR3 size: 12 residues. V lost 5 bases and J 11 bases, leaving 12 bases between the germline ends. CDR3: CASSDRSEKLFF. CDR3 bases: TGTGCCAGCAGCGATCGGTCGGAGAAACTGTTTTTT.